A single TCR beta chain is shown here with its context. The sample comes from a study of T-cell reconstitution after alpha-beta-depleted transplantation in children. This CDR3 is 15 amino acids long. V gave up 0 bases and J gave up 0 bases, with 9 bases separating them. Germline CDR1 is SGHDT and CDR2 is YYEEEE. It was with unique molecular identifiers that the TCRbeta library was prepared. TCRdb reprocessed the PCR reads via MiXCR and lists one record per CDR3 protein. The data contain more than 250,000 distinct CDR3 sequences, approximately 9.6% of them seen just once; the ten biggest clones take up around 10%.

The origin of this receptor is a human donor who donated a stem cell graft to a child with SCID. The specimen was PBMCs from the stem cell graft donor, collected from the stem cell graft. This sequence joins TRBV5-6 and TRBJ1-2; D is unclear. The CDR3 DNA reads as TGTGCCAGCAGCTTGGTCGCCAGTCCTAACTATGGCTACACCTTC. Residues: CASSLVASPNYGYTF. The whole variable domain, filled in from reference TRBV5-6 and TRBJ1-2, reads DAGVTQSPTHLIKTRGQQVTLRCSPKSGHDTVSWYQQALGQGPQFIFQYYEEEERQRGNFPDRFSGHQFPNYSSELNVNALLLGDSALYLCASSLVASPNYGYTFGSGTRLTVV.